The source of this TCR beta chain is a study of identical twins. Points from the study as a whole: Sequences that were out-of-frame, alpha and twin-shared displayed an excess of low generation probability. The study based its conclusions on cross-sectional statistical analysis and did not follow the same donors.

Template switching added a universal primer site, and cDNA bore unique molecular identifiers. One entry per CDR3 protein results from TCRdb running MiXCR on the 5' RACE reads. The sample holds a few hundred thousand distinct CDR3 sequences; about a fifth are singletons and the top ten take 9% to 15%. Concerning this clonotype itself: No antigen is known for it.

V lost 0 bases, J lost 0 bases, and 12 bases lay in between. Per germline, CDR1 DFQATT and CDR2 SNEGSKA (reference sequence). The CDR3 extends over 16 amino acids. This clonotype was sampled from a man in his fifties in good health. The chain employs TRBV20-1 and TRBJ2-1; TRBD2 is a possible D gene (6 bases). Sequencing input: naive T cells sorted from blood. DNA for the CDR3: TGCAGTGCTAGAGATCGATTGCGGGGCTCCTACAATGAGCAGTTCTTC. Translating it yields CSARDRLRGSYNEQFF.